These 10 T cell receptor beta chains share one sample of origin, sequenced in a study of shared clonotypes between healthy human individuals. CD45RO-negative cells were positively selected for CCR7, leaving out terminally differentiated effector memory CD45RA+ cells. TCRdb's table, derived via immunoSEQ multiplex PCR, lists solely in-frame clones and lacks some. The sample holds about 1,800,000 clones; about 95% are singletons and the top ten take around 1%. Material for sequencing was naive CD8+ T cells sorted from blood. Receptors were obtained from a man between 18 and 35 years old in good health.

The rearrangement uses TRBV27 and TRBJ2-1; unclear D gene. Deletions cut 5 bases from V and 0 bases from J, with 8 bases between. The germline V gene has CDR1 MNHEY and CDR2 SMNVEV (reference sequence). The CDR3 spans 14 residues. DNA of the CDR3: TGTGCCAGCAGTGCAGGATACTCCTACAATGAGCAGTTCTTC. Translated: CASSAGYSYNEQFF.

This rearrangement joins TRBV13 to TRBJ1-4; tentative D call: TRBD1 (5 bases). Germline CDR1 PRHDT, CDR2 FYEKMQ (reference sequence). V lost 5 bases and J lost 4, with 14 bases in between. The CDR3 is 15 amino acids. CDR3 sequence reads: CASSRGDSINEKLFF. In DNA, the CDR3 is TGTGCCAGCAGCCGAGGGGACTCCATTAATGAAAAACTGTTTTTT.

Points on this clone: The sample holds other DNA sequences that translate to the same CDR3. The gene calls are TRBV5-1 and TRBJ2-1, with D perhaps TRBD2 (6 bases). CDR1 and CDR2 (germline): SGHRS, YFSETQ. Trimming took 2 bases from V and 5 from J, leaving 11 bases between them. This CDR3 has 14 residues. CDR3 amino acids: CASSLSGPHNEQFF. The CDR3, as DNA: TGCGCCAGCAGCTTAAGCGGGCCCCACAATGAGCAGTTCTTC.

This clone was seen only once. The CDR3 DNA reads as TGCGCCAGCAGCCAAGATGTACAGTTCATTCCCTACGAGCAGTACTTC. Translation gives CASSQDVQFIPYEQYF. The chain joins TRBV4-3 to TRBJ2-7; D ambiguous. V lost 0 bases and J 2 bases, leaving 14 bases between the germline ends. Germline V CDR1 and CDR2: LGHNA, YSLEER. The CDR3 is made up of 16 amino acids.

The rearrangement joins TRBV4-3 to TRBJ2-7; 12 positions match TRBD2. Germline V gene lookup returns CDR1 LGHNA and CDR2 YSLEER. This CDR3 is built from 16 residues. Trimming removed 0 bases from V and 3 bases from J; junction bases left unmatched: 3. The CDR3 region is CASSQDRGLAGYEQYF. The CDR3 region has the DNA TGCGCCAGCAGCCAAGATAGGGGACTAGCGGGCTACGAGCAGTACTTC.

V usage is TRBV29-1 and J usage is TRBJ1-2; TRBD1 matches at 9 bases. The germline V gene encodes CDR1 SQVTM and CDR2 ANQGSEA. This CDR3 has 13 residues. V lost 5 bases, J lost 4 bases, and 5 bases stayed unmatched. The CDR3 DNA is TGCAGCGTTCCGGACAGGGGCCCCTATGGCTACACCTTC. It specifies CSVPDRGPYGYTF.

This sequence joins TRBV5-1 and TRBJ2-1, with D possibly TRBD2 on 6 matching bases. The V gene's germline CDR1 is SGHRS and CDR2 YFSETQ. The germline V and J ends were trimmed by 8 bases and 3 bases, with 18 bases remaining between them. The CDR3 loop spans 15 amino acids. The CDR3 region is CASNAWEVGYNEQFF. The CDR3 DNA is TGCGCCAGTAACGCTTGGGAGGTAGGCTACAATGAGCAGTTCTTC. The full variable domain, with the rest looked up from reference TRBV5-1 and TRBJ2-1, is KAGVTQTPRYLIKTRGQQVTLSCSPISGHRSVSWYQQTPGQGLQFLFEYFSETQRNKGNFPGRFSGRQFSNSRSEMNVSTLELGDSALYLCASNAWEVGYNEQFFGPGTRLTVL.

V usage is TRBV27 and J usage is TRBJ2-3, with 8 bases fitting TRBD2. The J segment lost 3 bases and the V segment lost 4 bases, leaving 9 bases of the junction unmatched. From germline, CDR1 is MNHEY and CDR2 SMNVEV (reference sequence). This CDR3 is built from 16 residues. As DNA, the CDR3 is TGTGCCAGCAGTTCCGGGGACTTAGCGGGGACAGATACGCAGTATTTT. It yields the protein CASSSGDLAGTDTQYF.

The chain combines TRBV11-1 with TRBJ2-5, with D unresolved. Trimming cost V 3 bases and J 2 bases, with 10 bases left between them. The CDR3 has 14 residues. In germline, CDR1 is SGHAT, CDR2 FQDESV (reference sequence). The CDR3 coding sequence is TGTGCCAGCAGCTTGTCCGCGTCACAAGAGACCCAGTACTTC. As protein: CASSLSASQETQYF.

The rearrangement links TRBV6-6 to TRBJ2-7, with D perhaps given as TRBD1 or TRBD2 (6 bases each). There are 14 residues in the CDR3. CDR1 MNHNY and CDR2 SVGAGI come from the germline V gene (reference sequence). Deletions cut 0 bases from V and 5 bases from J, with 11 bases between. The CDR3: CASSYSGGSDEQYF. The DNA for the CDR3 is TGTGCCAGCAGTTACTCGGGGGGCAGCGACGAGCAGTACTTC.